This T cell receptor beta chain emerged from a study of blood T cell repertoires in COVID-19. Looking at the study overall: Acute and convalescent COVID-19 samples came from the United States, Italy and Spain. PBMCs, B-cell-depleted T cells, or T cells were the source of the cDNA or gDNA that made up the material.

Original methodology: From reference gene primer amplification, estimates of nucleated cell counts were derived. Data came from immunoSEQ multiplex PCR; TCRdb stores just in-frame clones and leaves some out. Clone size and V and J calls were adopted from that table, with D and trimming inferred from the DNA. The sample holds about 68,000 clones; roughly 85% are singletons and the top ten take around 23%. Unmatched junction bases numbered 7, after V lost 2 bases and J lost 0 bases. The CDR3 covers 17 residues. Looked up from germline, CDR1 is MNHEY and CDR2 is SMNVEV (reference sequence). This chain uses TRBV27 with TRBJ1-1; 9 bases are a match to TRBD1. The sequence was obtained from a man aged 50 to 59 with acute or convalescent COVID-19. The sample consisted of peripheral blood. The CDR3 DNA is TGTGCCAGCAGTTTAGGTGGACAGGGGAGGGTGAACACTGAAGCTTTCTTT. This translates into CASSLGGQGRVNTEAFF.